This T cell receptor beta chain was captured in a study of blood T cell repertoires in COVID-19. Background on the study: COVID-19 samples collected from the United States, Italy and Spain covered acute and convalescent phases. T cells, B-cell-depleted T cells, or PBMCs provided the cDNA or gDNA that served as material.

Profiling relied on immunoSEQ multiplex PCR, and the TCRdb table lists in-frame clones only, not all of them. The repertoire consists of roughly 100,000 clones, with about two thirds occurring once and the leading ten covering approximately 0.9%. CDR3 size: 18 residues. Germline CDR1 reads KGHDR; CDR2 reads SFDVKD. The germline V and J ends were trimmed by 0 bases and 0 bases, with 16 bases remaining between them. This sequence joins TRBV24-1 and TRBJ1-2; D unresolved. The sample was peripheral blood. This TCR was recovered from a human donor with acute or convalescent COVID-19. The donor label of this sample is uncertain. Here the CDR3 DNA reads TGTGCCACCAGTGATTTGCATCCAGGCCGACCGACTAACTATGGCTACACCTTC. It specifies CATSDLHPGRPTNYGYTF.